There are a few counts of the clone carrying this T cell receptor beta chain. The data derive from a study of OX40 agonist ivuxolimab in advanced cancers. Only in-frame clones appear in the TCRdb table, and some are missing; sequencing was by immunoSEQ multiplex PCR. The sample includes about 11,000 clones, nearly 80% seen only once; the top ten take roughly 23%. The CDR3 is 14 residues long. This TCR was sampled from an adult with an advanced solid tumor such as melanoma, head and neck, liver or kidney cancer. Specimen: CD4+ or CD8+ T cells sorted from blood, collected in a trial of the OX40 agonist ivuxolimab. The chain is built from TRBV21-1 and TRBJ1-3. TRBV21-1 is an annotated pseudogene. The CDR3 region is CASYAAGSGNTIYF. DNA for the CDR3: TGTGCCAGCTATGCGGCGGGCTCTGGAAACACCATATATTTT.